This is a list of T cell receptor beta chains from one sample in a study of metastatic and nonmetastatic thyroid tumors. Using MiXCR, TCRdb re-called clones from the PCR reads. This sample has about 15,000 clones, with approximately 23% found just once. Sequences were obtained from adjacent normal tissue. Receptor source: a female donor with papillary thyroid cancer or a benign thyroid nodule (not recorded which). Some clones in this sample may be carry-over from other donors' samples. Both conserved end residues are part of each CDR3. The order of the fields is CDR3 protein, CDR3 DNA, V gene, D gene, J gene, clone size. The D gene is left open where the match is weak. Size tells how often a clone was seen (once, few, many) or the class of an expanded clone, and some rows leave it out.

cdr3_aa: CSASAQTAGGPQHF; cdr3_nt: TGCAGTGCTAGTGCCCAGACAGCTGGAGGGCCCCAGCATTTC; v_call: TRBV20-1; d_call: NA; j_call: TRBJ1-5; clone_size: NA
cdr3_aa: CASSPRGREEQFF; cdr3_nt: TGTGCCAGCTCACCACGGGGGCGCGAGGAGCAGTTCTTC; v_call: TRBV18; d_call: NA; j_call: TRBJ2-1; clone_size: many
cdr3_aa: CASSLRGRSRTDTQYF; cdr3_nt: TGTGCCAGTAGCCTTCGGGGGCGCAGCCGCACAGATACGCAGTATTTT; v_call: TRBV19; d_call: NA; j_call: TRBJ2-3; clone_size: many
cdr3_aa: CASSTDAGLAGGPSRTDTQYF; cdr3_nt: TGTGCCAGCAGTACGGACGCTGGACTAGCGGGAGGGCCCTCCCGCACAGATACGCAGTATTTT; v_call: TRBV6-7; d_call: TRBD2; j_call: TRBJ2-3; clone_size: many
cdr3_aa: CASSGRLAGGYPGANVLTF; cdr3_nt: TGTGCCAGCAGCGGGAGACTAGCGGGGGGGTACCCTGGGGCCAACGTCCTGACTTTC; v_call: TRBV28; d_call: TRBD2; j_call: TRBJ2-6; clone_size: few
cdr3_aa: CASSQDGDNTGELFF; cdr3_nt: TGCGCCAGCAGCCAAGATGGGGACAACACCGGGGAGCTGTTTTTT; v_call: TRBV4-1; d_call: NA; j_call: TRBJ2-2; clone_size: NA
cdr3_aa: CASTGVGGYTF; cdr3_nt: TGTGCCAGCACGGGGGTCGGTGGCTACACCTTC; v_call: TRBV2; d_call: NA; j_call: TRBJ1-2; clone_size: medium-sized
cdr3_aa: CASSLSQGVCSEQFF; cdr3_nt: TGTGCCAGCAGCTTAAGCCAAGGGGTCTGCAGTGAGCAGTTCTTC; v_call: TRBV11-2; d_call: NA; j_call: TRBJ2-1; clone_size: NA
cdr3_aa: CASSDRQVNEQFF; cdr3_nt: TGTGCCAGCAGTGACCGCCAAGTCAATGAGCAGTTCTTC; v_call: TRBV2; d_call: NA; j_call: TRBJ2-1; clone_size: many
cdr3_aa: CASSTKHAGTSGKRGADTQYF; cdr3_nt: TGTGCCAGCAGCACTAAACATGCCGGGACTAGCGGAAAAAGGGGGGCCGATACGCAGTATTTT; v_call: TRBV25-1; d_call: TRBD2; j_call: TRBJ2-3; clone_size: many
cdr3_aa: CAREETAAGTDTQYF; cdr3_nt: TGTGCCAGAGAGGAGACCGCGGCCGGCACAGATACGCAGTATTTT; v_call: TRBV19; d_call: NA; j_call: TRBJ2-3; clone_size: few
cdr3_aa: CASSTHVYGYTF; cdr3_nt: TGTGCCAGCAGCACCCACGTCTATGGCTACACCTTC; v_call: TRBV13; d_call: NA; j_call: TRBJ1-2; clone_size: many
cdr3_aa: CSVEIPPKGRDEGLYKQYF; cdr3_nt: TGCAGCGTTGAAATCCCCCCCAAGGGCAGGGATGAAGGTTTGTATAAGCAGTACTTC; v_call: TRBV29-1; d_call: NA; j_call: TRBJ2-7; clone_size: many
cdr3_aa: CSLGRNTEAFF; cdr3_nt: TGCAGTCTGGGACGGAACACTGAAGCTTTCTTT; v_call: TRBV20-1; d_call: NA; j_call: TRBJ1-1; clone_size: once
cdr3_aa: CASSSRASGSYNEQFF; cdr3_nt: TGTGCCAGCAGCTCCCGGGCTAGCGGGAGTTACAATGAGCAGTTCTTC; v_call: TRBV28; d_call: TRBD2; j_call: TRBJ2-1; clone_size: few
cdr3_aa: CASSEANTGELFF; cdr3_nt: TGTGCCAGCAGTGAAGCGAACACCGGGGAGCTGTTTTTT; v_call: TRBV6-1; d_call: NA; j_call: TRBJ2-2; clone_size: many
cdr3_aa: CAISWDTHSYNEQFF; cdr3_nt: TGTGCCATCAGCTGGGACACACATTCCTACAATGAGCAGTTCTTC; v_call: TRBV10-3; d_call: NA; j_call: TRBJ2-1; clone_size: NA
cdr3_aa: CASSVWVMNTEAFF; cdr3_nt: TGTGCCAGCAGCGTGTGGGTCATGAACACTGAAGCTTTCTTT; v_call: TRBV9; d_call: NA; j_call: TRBJ1-1; clone_size: NA
cdr3_aa: CASSLGTGAARNGYTF; cdr3_nt: TGTGCCAGCAGCTTAGGGACAGGGGCTGCCCGTAATGGCTACACCTTC; v_call: TRBV11-2; d_call: TRBD1; j_call: TRBJ1-2; clone_size: NA
cdr3_aa: CASSTGTVPYEQYF; cdr3_nt: TGTGCCAGCAGCACCGGGACAGTTCCCTACGAGCAGTACTTC; v_call: TRBV5-4; d_call: TRBD1; j_call: TRBJ2-7; clone_size: many
cdr3_aa: CASSLAGRIDEAFF; cdr3_nt: TGTGCCAGCAGCTTGGCCGGGAGAATTGATGAAGCTTTCTTT; v_call: TRBV5-6; d_call: NA; j_call: TRBJ1-1; clone_size: many
cdr3_aa: CSASHGQGDYGYTF; cdr3_nt: TGCAGTGCTAGCCACGGACAGGGCGACTATGGCTACACCTTC; v_call: TRBV20-1; d_call: TRBD1; j_call: TRBJ1-2; clone_size: many
cdr3_aa: CASSLRLAGGQSSYEQYF; cdr3_nt: TGTGCCAGCAGCTTAAGACTAGCGGGAGGGCAGAGCTCCTACGAGCAGTACTTC; v_call: TRBV7-8; d_call: TRBD2; j_call: TRBJ2-7; clone_size: many
cdr3_aa: CASSLGGRSSYEQYF; cdr3_nt: TGTGCCAGCAGCTTAGGGGGGAGAAGCTCCTACGAGCAGTACTTC; v_call: TRBV13; d_call: NA; j_call: TRBJ2-7; clone_size: NA
cdr3_aa: CASSSVGATGTANTGELFF; cdr3_nt: TGTGCCAGCAGCTCGGTGGGGGCTACCGGGACAGCAAACACCGGGGAGCTGTTTTTT; v_call: TRBV5-4; d_call: TRBD1; j_call: TRBJ2-2; clone_size: many
cdr3_aa: CASSIREAQSRANEQYF; cdr3_nt: TGTGCCAGCAGCATTAGGGAGGCTCAAAGTAGAGCCAACGAGCAGTACTTC; v_call: TRBV7-8; d_call: NA; j_call: TRBJ2-7; clone_size: few
cdr3_aa: CASTDSGRLSTDTQYF; cdr3_nt: TGTGCCAGCACCGATAGCGGGAGGCTGAGCACAGATACGCAGTATTTT; v_call: TRBV11-2; d_call: TRBD2; j_call: TRBJ2-3; clone_size: NA
cdr3_aa: CSARSILEGIGNGYTF; cdr3_nt: TGCAGTGCTAGGTCCATATTGGAGGGAATAGGAAATGGCTACACCTTC; v_call: TRBV20-1; d_call: NA; j_call: TRBJ1-2; clone_size: NA
cdr3_aa: CASSRVVETQYF; cdr3_nt: TGTGCCAGCAGCAGGGTAGTAGAGACCCAGTACTTC; v_call: TRBV12-3/TRBV12-4; d_call: NA; j_call: TRBJ2-5; clone_size: many
cdr3_aa: CASKDPRTVEEQYF; cdr3_nt: TGTGCCAGCAAGGACCCGAGGACCGTTGAAGAGCAGTACTTC; v_call: TRBV6-1; d_call: NA; j_call: TRBJ2-7; clone_size: medium-sized
cdr3_aa: CSALPGGNTEAFF; cdr3_nt: TGCAGTGCTCTCCCGGGGGGAAACACTGAAGCTTTCTTT; v_call: TRBV20-1; d_call: NA; j_call: TRBJ1-1; clone_size: NA
cdr3_aa: CASAGLAGAEQYF; cdr3_nt: TGTGCCAGTGCCGGACTAGCGGGAGCCGAGCAGTACTTC; v_call: TRBV19; d_call: TRBD2; j_call: TRBJ2-7; clone_size: NA
cdr3_aa: CASSLGSGANYEQYF; cdr3_nt: TGCGCCAGCAGCTTGGGGTCCGGGGCGAACTACGAGCAGTACTTC; v_call: TRBV5-1; d_call: NA; j_call: TRBJ2-7; clone_size: many
cdr3_aa: CASSQDLSYQETQYF; cdr3_nt: TGTGCCAGCAGTCAGGATCTGTCATACCAAGAGACCCAGTACTTC; v_call: TRBV28; d_call: NA; j_call: TRBJ2-5; clone_size: NA
cdr3_aa: CASRPGLTTYNEQFF; cdr3_nt: TGTGCCAGCAGGCCGGGACTAACTACCTACAATGAGCAGTTCTTC; v_call: TRBV27; d_call: TRBD2; j_call: TRBJ2-1; clone_size: medium-sized
cdr3_aa: CASSDYRNEQFF; cdr3_nt: TGTGCCAGCAGCGACTATCGCAATGAGCAGTTCTTC; v_call: TRBV6-1; d_call: NA; j_call: TRBJ2-1; clone_size: NA
cdr3_aa: CASSDPTGELFF; cdr3_nt: TGTGCCAGCAGTGACCCCACCGGGGAGCTGTTTTTT; v_call: TRBV6-2/TRBV6-3; d_call: NA; j_call: TRBJ2-2; clone_size: medium-sized
cdr3_aa: CASSLRAGGTSPNEQFF; cdr3_nt: TGCGCCAGCAGCCTAAGAGCGGGGGGGACTAGCCCCAATGAGCAGTTCTTC; v_call: TRBV5-1; d_call: TRBD2; j_call: TRBJ2-1; clone_size: many
cdr3_aa: CASSIGDGIGGEQYF; cdr3_nt: TGTGCCAGTAGTATAGGAGACGGGATCGGCGGCGAGCAGTACTTC; v_call: TRBV19; d_call: NA; j_call: TRBJ2-7; clone_size: medium-sized
cdr3_aa: CSVVRLAGSFDNEQFF; cdr3_nt: TGCAGCGTTGTGAGACTAGCGGGAAGTTTTGACAATGAGCAGTTCTTC; v_call: TRBV29-1; d_call: TRBD2; j_call: TRBJ2-1; clone_size: many
cdr3_aa: CASSPPGFTEKLFF; cdr3_nt: TGTGCCAGTAGTCCCCCCGGGTTTACTGAAAAACTGTTTTTT; v_call: TRBV19; d_call: NA; j_call: TRBJ1-4; clone_size: NA
cdr3_aa: CAPDSLIPPSNYGYTF; cdr3_nt: TGTGCCCCCGACAGCCTAATCCCTCCGTCTAACTATGGCTACACCTTC; v_call: TRBV24-1; d_call: NA; j_call: TRBJ1-2; clone_size: few
cdr3_aa: CASSPSGSANSPLHF; cdr3_nt: TGTGCCAGCAGTCCCTCGGGGTCTGCTAATTCACCCCTCCACTTT; v_call: TRBV12-3/TRBV12-4; d_call: NA; j_call: TRBJ1-6; clone_size: NA
cdr3_aa: CSAVSSGYSYNEQFF; cdr3_nt: TGCAGTGCCGTTTCCTCGGGTTACTCCTACAATGAGCAGTTCTTC; v_call: TRBV20-1; d_call: NA; j_call: TRBJ2-1; clone_size: NA
cdr3_aa: CAWSVGGVDTQYF; cdr3_nt: TGTGCCTGGAGTGTGGGGGGGGTAGATACGCAGTATTTT; v_call: TRBV30; d_call: TRBD2; j_call: TRBJ2-3; clone_size: many
cdr3_aa: CSARDSTGLGETHYF; cdr3_nt: TGCAGTGCTAGAGATTCGACAGGGTTGGGAGAGACCCATTACTTC; v_call: TRBV20-1; d_call: TRBD1; j_call: TRBJ2-5; clone_size: NA
cdr3_aa: CSARDGARGYGYTF; cdr3_nt: TGCAGTGCTAGAGATGGGGCCCGGGGGTATGGCTACACCTTC; v_call: TRBV20-1; d_call: NA; j_call: TRBJ1-2; clone_size: medium-sized
cdr3_aa: CASSLTGPEQYF; cdr3_nt: TGTGCCAGCAGCTTAACCGGGCCTGAGCAGTACTTC; v_call: TRBV5-6; d_call: NA; j_call: TRBJ2-7; clone_size: many
cdr3_aa: CASSISDRGGNEQFF; cdr3_nt: TGTGCCAGTAGTATCTCGGACAGAGGGGGTAATGAGCAGTTCTTC; v_call: TRBV19; d_call: NA; j_call: TRBJ2-1; clone_size: medium-sized
cdr3_aa: CASSTQAGTGVDEQYF; cdr3_nt: TGTGCCAGCAGTACCCAAGCCGGGACAGGGGTCGACGAGCAGTACTTC; v_call: TRBV28; d_call: TRBD1; j_call: TRBJ2-7; clone_size: NA
cdr3_aa: CASRPTEGGDGTTDGFEQFF; cdr3_nt: TGCGCCAGCAGACCTACGGAAGGGGGCGACGGGACTACGGACGGGTTTGAGCAGTTCTTC; v_call: TRBV10-1; d_call: NA; j_call: TRBJ2-1; clone_size: NA
cdr3_aa: CASSQGQGHPNYGYTF; cdr3_nt: TGTGCCAGCAGCCAAGGACAGGGACACCCTAACTATGGCTACACCTTC; v_call: TRBV7-8; d_call: TRBD1; j_call: TRBJ1-2; clone_size: few
cdr3_aa: CASSKAGVGNSPLHF; cdr3_nt: TGTGCCAGCAGCAAAGCGGGAGTTGGGAATTCACCCCTCCACTTT; v_call: TRBV6-1; d_call: NA; j_call: TRBJ1-6; clone_size: few
cdr3_aa: CASSSSGRVAGELFF; cdr3_nt: TGTGCCAGCAGCTCTAGCGGGAGGGTTGCCGGGGAGCTGTTTTTT; v_call: TRBV7-2; d_call: TRBD2; j_call: TRBJ2-2; clone_size: medium-sized
cdr3_aa: CASSPTIVQETQYF; cdr3_nt: TGCGCCAGCAGCCCGACTATCGTGCAAGAGACCCAGTACTTC; v_call: TRBV5-1; d_call: NA; j_call: TRBJ2-5; clone_size: NA